This TCR beta chain was retrieved from a study of response to subunit inactivated influenza vaccine. Germline trimming cut 8 bases from V and 7 bases from J; bases unmatched to any gene: 8. Germline values: CDR1 ENHRY, CDR2 SYGVKD. The CDR3 consists of 13 residues. TCRdb called the RT-PCR reads again in MiXCR, with one record for every CDR3 protein. The data show about 780,000 distinct CDR3 sequences, 18% seen once. The table lists this clonotype with a few counts. Its antigen is currently unknown. The study, taken as a whole, reports: Authors suggested that a seasonal influenza vaccination recruits few new T cells each time.

The chain links TRBV10-3 to TRBJ2-1, with TRBD2 matching 7 bases. This specimen was PBMCs from blood, taken about 5 days after vaccination. This sequence was found in a man aged 45-60 years who received an inactivated influenza vaccine. This CDR3 reads CAIQAGPPNEQFF. DNA for the CDR3: TGTGCCATCCAAGCGGGGCCCCCAAATGAGCAGTTCTTC.